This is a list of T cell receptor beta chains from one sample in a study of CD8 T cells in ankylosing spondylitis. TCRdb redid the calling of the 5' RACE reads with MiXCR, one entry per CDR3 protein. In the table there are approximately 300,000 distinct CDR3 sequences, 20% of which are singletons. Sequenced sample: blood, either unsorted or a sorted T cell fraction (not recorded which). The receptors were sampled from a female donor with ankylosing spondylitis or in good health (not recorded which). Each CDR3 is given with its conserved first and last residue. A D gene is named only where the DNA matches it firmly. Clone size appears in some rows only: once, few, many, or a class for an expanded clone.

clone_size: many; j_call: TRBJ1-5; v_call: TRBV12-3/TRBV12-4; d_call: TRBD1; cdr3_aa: CASSTGVQPQHF; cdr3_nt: TGTGCCAGCAGTACAGGGGTTCAGCCCCAGCATTTT
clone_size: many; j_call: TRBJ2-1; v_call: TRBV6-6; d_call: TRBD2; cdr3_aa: CASRPRPGQETSGRLNEQFF; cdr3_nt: TGTGCCAGCAGGCCGAGACCGGGACAGGAGACTAGCGGGAGACTCAATGAGCAGTTCTTC
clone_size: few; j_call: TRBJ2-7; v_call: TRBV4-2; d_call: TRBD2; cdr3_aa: CASSQERGSYEQYF; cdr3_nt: TGTGCCAGCAGCCAAGAGCGGGGGTCCTACGAGCAGTACTTC
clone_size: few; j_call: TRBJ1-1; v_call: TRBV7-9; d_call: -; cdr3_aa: CASTADTEAFF; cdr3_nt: TGTGCCAGTACAGCGGACACTGAAGCTTTCTTT
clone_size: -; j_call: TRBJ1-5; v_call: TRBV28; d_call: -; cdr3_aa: CASSPLGGVSNQPQHF; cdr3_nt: TGTGCCAGCAGTCCACTGGGAGGGGTTAGCAATCAGCCCCAGCATTTT
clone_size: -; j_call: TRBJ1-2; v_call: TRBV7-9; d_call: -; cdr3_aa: CAISGLAGIGDGYTF; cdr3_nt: TGTGCCATCTCCGGGCTGGCCGGGATCGGGGATGGCTACACCTTC
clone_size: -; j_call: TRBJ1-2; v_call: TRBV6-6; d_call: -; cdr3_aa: CASSYRPNYGYTF; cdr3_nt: TGTGCCAGCAGTTACAGGCCGAACTATGGCTACACCTTC
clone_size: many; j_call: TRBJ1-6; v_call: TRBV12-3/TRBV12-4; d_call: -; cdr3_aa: CASSLKGNSPLHF; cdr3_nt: TGTGCCAGCAGTTTAAAGGGCAATTCACCCCTCCACTTT
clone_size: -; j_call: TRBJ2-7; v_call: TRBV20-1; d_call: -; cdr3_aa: CSAVRGGGLEQYF; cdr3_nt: TGCAGTGCTGTACGAGGGGGTGGTCTCGAGCAGTACTTC
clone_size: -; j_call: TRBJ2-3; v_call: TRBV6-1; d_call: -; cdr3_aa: CASQRGFRSDTQYF; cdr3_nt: TGTGCCAGCCAGAGGGGCTTCAGATCAGATACGCAGTATTTT
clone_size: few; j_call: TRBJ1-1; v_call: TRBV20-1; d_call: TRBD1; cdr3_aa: CSARMGQLNTEAFF; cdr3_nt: TGCAGTGCTAGAATGGGACAGCTGAACACTGAAGCTTTCTTT
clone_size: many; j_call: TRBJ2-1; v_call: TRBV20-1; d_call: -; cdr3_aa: CSASRSSYNEQFF; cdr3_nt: TGCAGTGCTAGCCGGAGCTCCTACAATGAGCAGTTCTTC
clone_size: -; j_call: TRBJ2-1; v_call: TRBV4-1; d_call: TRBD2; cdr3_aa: CASSETLAGSYNEQFF; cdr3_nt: TGCGCCAGCAGCGAAACACTAGCGGGCTCCTACAATGAGCAGTTCTTC
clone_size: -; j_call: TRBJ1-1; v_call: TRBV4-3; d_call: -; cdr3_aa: CASSQTLGRAGASKTEAFF; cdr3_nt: TGCGCCAGCAGCCAAACCCTCGGTCGGGCAGGGGCTTCGAAGACTGAAGCTTTCTTT
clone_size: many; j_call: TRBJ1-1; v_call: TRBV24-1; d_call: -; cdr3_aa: CATSGQHTEAFF; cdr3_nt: TGTGCCACCAGTGGCCAGCACACTGAAGCTTTCTTT